Here is one T cell receptor beta chain with its context. Source study methods: Amplification from reference gene primers served as the basis for estimated nucleated cell counts. Assay used: immunoSEQ multiplex PCR; TCRdb lists only in-frame clones, some missing. V, J and clone size were drawn from that table, and D and trimming were deduced from the DNA. The profile shows under 200,000 clones, roughly 90% of them singletons. The data stem from a study of blood T cell repertoires in COVID-19. For the study at large: Collection of acute and convalescent COVID-19 samples took place in the United States, Italy and Spain. Sources were T cells, B-cell-depleted T cells, or PBMCs; the material itself was cDNA or gDNA.

Germline values: CDR1 GTSNPN, CDR2 SVGIG (reference sequence). CDR3 length equals 13 residues. The V gene lost 0 bases and the J gene lost 6 bases, with 12 bases spanning the gap. What was sequenced was peripheral blood. The rearrangement links TRBV30 to TRBJ2-7; D unclear. The clonotype comes from a man aged 18 to 29 with active or convalescent COVID-19. This chain's CDR3 is CAWSVGGPLEQYF. The CDR3 bases are TGTGCCTGGAGTGTCGGCGGCCCCCTCGAGCAGTACTTC.